What follows are 8 T cell receptor beta chains derived from one specimen sequenced in a study of T cell repertoires in cytomegalovirus infection. TCRdb redid the calling of the reads with MiXCR, one entry per CDR3 protein. The sample includes about 52,000 distinct CDR3 sequences, around a fifth of them seen just once. No antigen has been assigned to these receptors. The specimen was CD8+ T cells from cultured PBMCs, collected from culture after CMV antigen stimulation. Source of these receptors: a human donor in good health (CMV status not recorded). Some clones in this sample may be carry-over from other donors' samples.

The chain has TRBV28 and TRBJ2-7; D call uncertain. CDR3 length equals 14 residues. The V and J ends lost 2 bases and 3 bases respectively, with 11 bases between them. Germline V lookup: CDR1 MDHEN, CDR2 SYDVKM. The CDR3 sequence is CASSLLSSFYEQYF. CDR3 in DNA: TGTGCCAGCAGTTTACTCTCCTCGTTCTACGAGCAGTACTTC.

This rearrangement joins TRBV9 to TRBJ1-5, with D perhaps TRBD1 (5 bases). Trimming pared 1 base from V and 8 bases from J, leaving 16 bases between. Germline CDR1 reads SGDLS; CDR2 reads YYNGEE. The CDR3 is 15 residues long. CDR3 sequence (DNA): TGTGCCAGCAGCGTAAGTTGGGGGAGCGGGGAGCCCCAGCATTTT. This sequence encodes CASSVSWGSGEPQHF.

The CDR3 DNA reads TGTGCCAGCAGCCCCACAGGGAGTGTTACTGAAGCTTTCTTT. Protein: CASSPTGSVTEAFF. The rearrangement uses TRBV7-6 and TRBJ1-1; possibly TRBD1 for D (6 bases). V shed 5 bases and J shed 5 bases, with 15 bases lying between them. This CDR3 spans 14 amino acids. Germline V gives CDR1 SGHVS, CDR2 FNYEAQ. The whole variable domain, remainder taken from reference TRBV7-6 and TRBJ1-1, is GAGVSQSPRYKVTKRGQDVALRCDPISGHVSLYWYRQALGQGPEFLTYFNYEAQQDKSGLPNDRFSAERPEGSISTLTIQRTEQRDSAMYRCASSPTGSVTEAFFGQGTRLTVV.

Many counts were recorded for this clonotype. CDR3 residues: CASSLGVALTDTQYF. The CDR3 nucleotides are TGTGCCAGCAGCTTAGGGGTAGCGCTTACAGATACGCAGTATTTT. This rearrangement joins TRBV7-2 to TRBJ2-3; a possible D gene is TRBD2 (5 bases). V lost 1 base and J lost 3, with 11 bases in between. This CDR3 is built from 15 residues. Germline CDR1 and CDR2: SGHTA and FQGNSA.

The chain links TRBV27 to TRBJ2-7; 11 positions agree with TRBD2. Germline CDR1 is MNHEY and CDR2 is SMNVEV (reference sequence). Germline trimming cut 7 bases from V and 5 bases from J; bases unmatched to any gene: 7. The CDR3 consists of 14 residues. CDR3 loop: CASILTSGANEQYF. CDR3 coding DNA: TGTGCCAGCATTCTGACTAGCGGGGCCAACGAGCAGTACTTC.

The chain recombines TRBV6-5 with TRBJ1-1; 8 positions agree with TRBD1. The CDR3 contains 14 residues. The V and J ends lost 8 bases and 1 base, in that order; junction bases with no gene match: 6. The V gene's germline CDR1 is MNHEY and CDR2 SVGAGI. The CDR3 DNA reads as TGTGCCAGCGGAGAGGACAGGGCGAACACTGAAGCTTTCTTT. It specifies CASGEDRANTEAFF.

This clonotype was found a few times. V and J are TRBV4-3 and TRBJ2-3; D could derive from TRBD1 or TRBD2 (5 bases each). The CDR3 is made up of 18 amino acids. Germline-derived CDR1 and CDR2 are LGHNA and YSLEER. Trimming removed 1 base from V and 9 bases from J, with 26 bases in between. The CDR3 here is CASSQGSRDVSGRSTQYF. CDR3 nucleotide sequence: TGCGCCAGCAGCCAAGGCAGCCGGGACGTTTCGGGGCGCTCCACGCAGTATTTT.

There are a few counts of this clonotype. The chain carries TRBV7-8 and TRBJ2-7; weak D call: TRBD2 (5 bases). Germline V gives CDR1 SGHVS, CDR2 FQNEAQ. V lost 6 bases to trimming and J lost 2 bases, with 11 bases between them. The length of the CDR3 is 13 residues. CDR3 residues: CASRQEGTYEQYF. CDR3 bases: TGTGCCAGCAGACAAGAGGGAACCTACGAGCAGTACTTC.